This TCR beta chain was captured in a study of CD8 T cells in ankylosing spondylitis. Germline values: CDR1 MDHEN, CDR2 SYDVKM. The CDR3 runs to 14 residues. TCRdb called the 5' RACE reads again in MiXCR, with one record for every CDR3 protein. The sample consists of fewer than 80,000 distinct CDR3 sequences, roughly 5% of them appearing once. With regard to this clonotype: Since a much larger clone is just one base distant, this may be a read error.

This chain joins TRBV28 and TRBJ2-1; D call uncertain. The sample was blood, either unsorted or a sorted T cell fraction (not recorded which). The source is a male donor with ankylosing spondylitis or in good health (not recorded which). The chain's CDR3 is CVSSRATSWFEQFF. CDR3 coding DNA: TGTGTCAGCAGTCGGGCCACAAGTTGGTTTGAGCAGTTCTTC.